These 30 T cell receptor beta chains were all obtained from the same sample, sequenced in a study of T cell clonotyping in hematopoietic cell transplantation. Only in-frame clones appear in the TCRdb table, and some are missing; sequencing was by immunoSEQ multiplex PCR. The sample contains thousands of clones, 85% of which appear only once. Source: PBMCs, taken 180 days after allogeneic stem cell transplant. Receptors originate from a female patient aged 25-39 years who had an allogeneic stem cell transplant, so the T cells may come from the graft donor. Some clones in this sample may be carry-over from other donors' samples.

This chain links TRBV5-1 with TRBJ2-5; D unresolved. The CDR3 loop spans 13 amino acids. V was shortened by 4 bases and J by 2 bases, with 9 bases between the two germline ends. Germline CDR1 SGHRS, CDR2 YFSETQ. The CDR3 here is CASSLDKQETQYF. The CDR3 bases are TGCGCCAGCAGCCTAGACAAACAAGAGACCCAGTACTTC. The variable domain in full, completed from reference TRBV5-1 and TRBJ2-5, reads KAGVTQTPRYLIKTRGQQVTLSCSPISGHRSVSWYQQTPGQGLQFLFEYFSETQRNKGNFPGRFSGRQFSNSRSEMNVSTLELGDSALYLCASSLDKQETQYFGPGTRLLVL.

Only a few counts were recorded for this clone. V gene TRBV15 combines with J gene TRBJ1-2; D is perhaps TRBD1 (5 bases). The CDR3 has 15 amino acids. Germline values: CDR1 LNHNV, CDR2 YYDKDF (reference sequence). The ends were cut back, 0 bases at V and 8 bases at J, with 16 bases in the middle. This chain's CDR3 is CATSRDLQGGKGYTF. The CDR3 DNA is TGTGCCACCAGCAGAGATCTTCAGGGAGGTAAAGGCTACACCTTC.

The chain employs TRBV18 and TRBJ1-1; weak D call: TRBD1 (6 bases). This CDR3 is 15 amino acids long. V lost 0 bases to trimming and J lost 1 base, with 9 bases between them. The germline gives CDR1 KGHSH, CDR2 LQKENI. This CDR3 reads CASSPPTGKNTEAFF. The CDR3 DNA sequence: TGTGCCAGCTCACCACCAACAGGGAAGAACACTGAAGCTTTCTTT.

V and J are TRBV5-6 and TRBJ2-1; D uncertain. CDR3 length: 12 residues. Germline V lookup: CDR1 SGHDT, CDR2 YYEEEE. V lost 2 bases to trimming and J lost 7 bases, with 7 bases between them. The CDR3 sequence is CASSFTSNEQFF. DNA for the CDR3: TGTGCCAGCAGCTTCACGTCGAATGAGCAGTTCTTC. Combining the CDR3 with reference TRBV5-6 and TRBJ2-1 gives the whole variable domain DAGVTQSPTHLIKTRGQQVTLRCSPKSGHDTVSWYQQALGQGPQFIFQYYEEEERQRGNFPDRFSGHQFPNYSSELNVNALLLGDSALYLCASSFTSNEQFFGPGTRLTVL.

The gene calls are TRBV2 and TRBJ2-7, with 7 nucleotides matching TRBD1. The CDR3 is made up of 12 amino acids. The ends lost 1 base at V and 6 bases at J; junction bases unmatched: 0. Germline assignment: CDR1 SNHLY and CDR2 FYNNEI. CDR3 in DNA: TGTGCCAGCAGTGAAGACAGGGGCGAGCAGTACTTC. Its translation is CASSEDRGEQYF.

By share of the sample, this clone is medium-sized (0.01 to 0.1%). The CDR3 nucleotides read TGTGCCAGTGAGAGCCAGCTCTACGAGCAGTACTTC. Translated: CASESQLYEQYF. V and J are TRBV11-2 and TRBJ2-7, with D unclear. Germline CDR1 reads SGHAT; CDR2 reads FQNNGV. The CDR3 sequence is 12 residues long. With 9 bases removed from V and 3 bases from J, the gap between germline ends came to 12 bases.

The chain joins TRBV6-6 to TRBJ1-1; a weak D match, TRBD1 (5 bases). Germline CDR1 and CDR2: MNHNY and SVGAGI (reference sequence). This CDR3 is built from 13 residues. The V end lost 0 bases, the J end lost 8 bases, and 10 bases lay between the germline ends. CDR3 in DNA: TGTGCCAGCAGTTACTCGAGAGGGGTCGAAGCTTTCTTT. Translated: CASSYSRGVEAFF.

The rearrangement links TRBV5-1 to TRBJ2-3; TRBD2 matches 9 bases. This CDR3 is built from 20 residues. The germline V gene encodes CDR1 SGHRS and CDR2 YFSETQ. The trim removed 2 bases at V and 2 bases at J, leaving 18 bases unmatched. The CDR3: CASSFQGLAGDHPFTDTQYF. The CDR3 nucleotides read TGCGCCAGCAGCTTTCAAGGCTTAGCGGGGGACCATCCCTTCACAGATACGCAGTATTTT.

This chain links TRBV12-5 with TRBJ1-2, with a weak D call TRBD1 (5 bases). Per germline, CDR1 LGHNT and CDR2 FRNRAP. Trimming cost V 5 bases and J 5 bases, with 12 bases left between them. The CDR3 sequence is 13 residues long. CDR3 nucleotide sequence: TGTGCTAGTGGTCAGAGGGGAAATTATGGCTACACCTTC. Protein product: CASGQRGNYGYTF.

V and J are TRBV7-8 and TRBJ1-2; D perhaps matches TRBD1 (6 bases). CDR1 SGHVS and CDR2 FQNEAQ come from the germline V gene. V lost 5 bases and J lost 4, with 23 bases in between. CDR3 length: 17 amino acids. This chain's CDR3 is CASSPRAGQQGSYGYTF. The CDR3 DNA sequence: TGTGCCAGCAGCCCAAGAGCGGGGCAACAGGGCTCCTATGGCTACACCTTC.

In its sample, this clone was seen once. For the CDR3, the DNA is TGTGCCAGCAGTAGTAACAGGGGGCAAAACACCGGGGAGCTGTTTTTT. Amino acid sequence: CASSSNRGQNTGELFF. The V and J genes are TRBV7-3 and TRBJ2-2; 9 nucleotides agree with TRBD1. The CDR3 totals 16 residues. With V trimmed by 6 bases and J by 2 bases, 7 bases remained unmatched. CDR1 is SGHTA and CDR2 is FQGTGA in the germline V gene.

The chain joins TRBV7-2 to TRBJ1-4; tentatively, D is TRBD1 (6 bases). Germline CDR1 and CDR2: SGHTA and FQGNSA. V gave up 3 bases and J gave up 5 bases, with 10 bases separating them. The CDR3 loop spans 14 amino acids. The CDR3 sequence: CASSFNRVNEKLFF. Here the CDR3 DNA reads TGTGCCAGCAGCTTTAACAGGGTCAATGAAAAACTGTTTTTT. Filled out from reference TRBV7-2 and TRBJ1-4, the complete variable domain reads GAGVSQSPSNKVTEKGKDVELRCDPISGHTALYWYRQSLGQGLEFLIYFQGNSAPDKSGLPSDRFSAERTGGSVSTLTIQRTQQEDSAVYLCASSFNRVNEKLFFGSGTQLSVL.

This sequence joins TRBV7-3 and TRBJ2-2; 9 bases agree with TRBD1. CDR3 length: 15 amino acids. The trim removed 5 bases at V and 7 bases at J, leaving 8 bases unmatched. Germline-derived CDR1 and CDR2 are SGHTA and FQGTGA. The chain's CDR3 is CASSLRDRDVGELFF. The CDR3 coding sequence is TGTGCCAGCAGCCTCCGGGACAGGGATGTCGGGGAGCTGTTTTTT.

The rearrangement uses TRBV7-9 and TRBJ1-2; 7 bases are a match to TRBD1. The CDR3 is 18 residues long. CDR1 and CDR2 from the germline V gene are SEHNR and FQNEAQ (reference sequence). With V trimmed by 1 base and J by 0 bases, 11 bases remained unmatched. CDR3 sequence reads: CASSLDRGPPSANYGYTF. CDR3 in DNA: TGTGCCAGCAGCTTAGACAGGGGTCCCCCATCAGCTAACTATGGCTACACCTTC. Together with reference TRBV7-9 and TRBJ1-2, the CDR3 gives the full variable domain: DTGVSQNPRHKITKRGQNVTFRCDPISEHNRLYWYRQTLGQGPEFLTYFQNEAQLEKSRLLSDRFSAERPKGSFSTLEIQRTEQGDSAMYLCASSLDRGPPSANYGYTFGSGTRLTVV.

The chain uses TRBV6-4 and TRBJ1-1; D call uncertain. V was trimmed by 3 bases and J by 8 bases, leaving 10 bases between them. Germline loops: CDR1 MRHNA, CDR2 SNTAGT. The CDR3 totals 12 residues. The CDR3 here is CASSDGYGEAFF. CDR3 bases: TGTGCCAGCAGTGATGGTTACGGGGAAGCTTTCTTT.

The chain employs TRBV27 and TRBJ2-7, with D tentatively TRBD1 (6 bases). Germline values: CDR1 MNHEY, CDR2 SMNVEV (reference sequence). Deletions cut 5 bases from V and 1 base from J, with 12 bases between. The CDR3 is 14 residues long. CDR3 sequence reads: CASSRVGQSYEQYF. The CDR3 DNA reads TGTGCCAGCAGTCGAGTTGGACAGTCCTACGAGCAGTACTTC.

This chain connects TRBV7-8 to TRBJ1-1; D gene uncertain. With 4 bases removed from V and 0 bases from J, the gap between germline ends came to 6 bases. Germline V gives CDR1 SGHVS, CDR2 FQNEAQ. The CDR3 is made up of 13 amino acids. The chain's CDR3 is CASSSSLNTEAFF. In DNA, the CDR3 is TGTGCCAGCAGCTCCAGTTTGAACACTGAAGCTTTCTTT.

The chain has TRBV2 and TRBJ1-5; D is perhaps TRBD1 (6 bases). Trimming left V 10 bases short and J 4 bases short, with 17 bases between. CDR1 and CDR2 from the germline V gene are SNHLY and FYNNEI. This CDR3 has 14 amino acids. Here the CDR3 reads CATTGTTRNQPQHF. Written as DNA, the CDR3 is TGTGCCACCACCGGGACAACAAGGAATCAGCCCCAGCATTTT.

The rearrangement uses TRBV14 and TRBJ2-1; TRBD1 is a possible D gene (7 bases). V shed 4 bases and J shed 7 bases, with 23 bases lying between them. The CDR3 runs to 17 residues. In germline, CDR1 is SGHDN, CDR2 FVKESK. CDR3 amino acids: CASSPKWIYPGGNEQFF. The CDR3 region has the DNA TGTGCCAGCAGCCCCAAGTGGATCTACCCAGGGGGGAATGAGCAGTTCTTC.

The chain carries TRBV5-1 and TRBJ2-1; 9 nucleotides line up with TRBD1. CDR1 is SGHRS and CDR2 is YFSETQ in the germline V gene. The CDR3 length is 15 residues. Trimming at V came to 0 bases and at J to 6 bases, leaving 4 bases not matched to a gene. The CDR3 nucleotides are TGCGCCAGCAGCTTGGAGGGACAGGGACCCAATGAGCAGTTCTTC. Residues: CASSLEGQGPNEQFF. Filled out from reference TRBV5-1 and TRBJ2-1, the complete variable domain reads KAGVTQTPRYLIKTRGQQVTLSCSPISGHRSVSWYQQTPGQGLQFLFEYFSETQRNKGNFPGRFSGRQFSNSRSEMNVSTLELGDSALYLCASSLEGQGPNEQFFGPGTRLTVL.

This clone was recorded a few times. The gene calls are TRBV30 and TRBJ2-2; 9 positions match TRBD2. CDR3 length equals 15 residues. V was pared by 1 base and J by 1 base, with 1 base of the junction left unmatched. The V gene's germline CDR1 is GTSNPN and CDR2 SVGIG (reference sequence). The CDR3 region has the DNA TGTGCCTGGAGTGCAGCGGGGGGGAACACCGGGGAGCTGTTTTTT. Translation gives CAWSAAGGNTGELFF.

V is TRBV6-6 and J is TRBJ1-3, with no clear D. The V gene lost 2 bases and the J gene lost 0 bases, with 11 bases spanning the gap. Germline V gene lookup returns CDR1 MNHNY and CDR2 SVGAGI (reference sequence). The CDR3 consists of 16 residues. The CDR3 loop is CASSYMTQSSGNTIYF. CDR3 nucleotide sequence: TGTGCCAGCAGTTACATGACACAGAGCTCTGGAAACACCATATATTTT.

The V and J genes are TRBV27 and TRBJ2-3; 9 bases line up with TRBD1. Germline CDR1 MNHEY, CDR2 SMNVEV (reference sequence). This CDR3 is 15 amino acids long. J lost 3 bases, V lost 3 bases, and 4 bases had no gene match. DNA for the CDR3: TGTGCCAGCAGTTTGTGGGACAGGGCAACAGATACGCAGTATTTT. This encodes CASSLWDRATDTQYF.

The chain has TRBV4-2 and TRBJ1-2; tentative D call: TRBD1 (5 bases). V lost 0 bases and J 3 bases, leaving 8 bases between the germline ends. CDR3 length: 14 amino acids. Germline CDR1 and CDR2: LGHNA and YNFKEQ. This chain's CDR3 is CASSQETGDYGYTF. CDR3 nucleotide sequence: TGTGCCAGCAGCCAAGAAACGGGGGACTATGGCTACACCTTC.

In nucleotides, the CDR3 is TGTGCCAGCAGCGCAGGACAGGGCTCCTACAATGAGCAGTTCTTC. Translated, it gives CASSAGQGSYNEQFF. This chain links TRBV7-7 with TRBJ2-1; 8 bases line up with TRBD1. Germline loops: CDR1 SSHAT, CDR2 FNYEAQ (reference sequence). V lost 5 bases, J lost 0 bases, and 3 bases stayed unmatched. CDR3 size: 15 residues.

About this clone itself: The germline gene is not matched at one end of the junction; a read error may be the cause. V is TRBV5-1 and J is TRBJ1-1; possible D gene TRBD1, 5 bases. Germline loops: CDR1 SGHRS, CDR2 YFSETQ. The CDR3 extends over 13 amino acids. The CDR3 nucleotides are TGCGCCAGCAGTTTGGGGGGAGGGACTGAAGCTTTCTTT. Translation gives CASSLGGGTEAFF.

The chain is built from TRBV30 and TRBJ1-2; D is undetermined. CDR1 and CDR2 from the germline V gene are GTSNPN and SVGIG (reference sequence). V was trimmed by 0 bases and J by 0 bases, leaving 14 bases between them. The CDR3 runs 16 residues. The CDR3 nucleotides are TGTGCCTGGAGTGTACCGGTTGGAGGAACTAACTATGGCTACACCTTC. Translated: CAWSVPVGGTNYGYTF.

The rearrangement links TRBV30 to TRBJ2-1; D is undetermined. Germline V gene lookup returns CDR1 GTSNPN and CDR2 SVGIG (reference sequence). The CDR3 runs 12 residues. Trimming stripped 2 bases from V and 4 bases from J, with 6 bases between. CDR3 in DNA: TGTGCCTGGAGTCCCACATACAATGAGCAGTTCTTC. This encodes CAWSPTYNEQFF.

As regards this clone: One base away lies a much larger clone, so this may be a sequencing read error. Within the sample, other DNA sequences also encode this same CDR3. V is TRBV4-1 and J is TRBJ1-3; D gene uncertain. This CDR3 has 14 residues. Trimming took 1 base from V and 0 from J, leaving 4 bases between them. Germline V gene sequence: CDR1 MGHRA, CDR2 YSYEKL. CDR3: CASSQGDSGNTIYF. The CDR3 bases are TGCGCCAGCAGCCAAGGGGACTCTGGAAACACCATATATTTT.

In this sample, this clone turned up once. The rearrangement uses TRBV5-8 and TRBJ1-1; no reliable D call. V was shortened by 1 base and J by 14 bases, with 12 bases between the two germline ends. Germline values: CDR1 SGHTS, CDR2 YDEGEE. This CDR3 has 11 residues. Written as DNA, the CDR3 is TGTGCCAGCAGCTTGTACTTCCAAACGTTCTTT. Translation gives CASSLYFQTFF.